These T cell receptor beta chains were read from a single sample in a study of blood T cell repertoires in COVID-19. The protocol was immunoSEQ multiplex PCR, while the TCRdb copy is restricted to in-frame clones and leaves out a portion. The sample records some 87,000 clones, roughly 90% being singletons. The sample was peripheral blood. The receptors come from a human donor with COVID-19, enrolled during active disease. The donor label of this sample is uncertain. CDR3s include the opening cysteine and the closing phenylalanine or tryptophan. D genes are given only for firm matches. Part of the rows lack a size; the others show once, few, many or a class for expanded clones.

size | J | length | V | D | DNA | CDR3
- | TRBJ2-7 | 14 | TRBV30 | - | TGTGCCTGGAGTGTACGGGACGGGAGCTACGAGCAGTACTTC | CAWSVRDGSYEQYF
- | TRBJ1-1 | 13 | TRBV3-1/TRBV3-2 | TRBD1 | TGTGCCAGCAGCCCCGGACAGGGGGAAGAAGCTTTCTTT | CASSPGQGEEAFF
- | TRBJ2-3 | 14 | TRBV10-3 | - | TGTGCCATCAGTGAGTCGACTGGGACAGATACGCAGTATTTT | CAISESTGTDTQYF
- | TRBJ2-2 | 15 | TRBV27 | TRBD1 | TGTGCCAGCTGTATGCCGGGACAGGGAACCGGGGAGCTGTTTTTT | CASCMPGQGTGELFF
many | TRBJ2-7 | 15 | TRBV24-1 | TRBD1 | TGTGCCACCAGTGACCTCAGGGGGTTTCAATACGAGCAGTACTTC | CATSDLRGFQYEQYF
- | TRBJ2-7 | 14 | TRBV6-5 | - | TGTGCCAGCAGTAAACTGACGGAGACCTACGAGCAGTACTTC | CASSKLTETYEQYF
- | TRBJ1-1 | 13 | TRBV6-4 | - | TGTGCCAGCAGTGAGGACAGAGGGACTGAAGCTTTCTTT | CASSEDRGTEAFF
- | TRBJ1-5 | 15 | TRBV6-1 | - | TGTGCCAGCAGTGACCTCCGGACAGAAAATCAGCCCCAGCATTTT | CASSDLRTENQPQHF
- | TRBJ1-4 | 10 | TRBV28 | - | TGTGCCAGCTTGGGGCGAAAACTGTTTTTT | CASLGRKLFF
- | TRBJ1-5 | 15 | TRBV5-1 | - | TGCGCCAGCAGCACGGCAGGGGAGCGGAATCAGCCCCAGCATTTT | CASSTAGERNQPQHF
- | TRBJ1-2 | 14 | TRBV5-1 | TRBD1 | TGCGCCAGCAGCCCTGGGACAGGCTACTATGGCTACACCTTC | CASSPGTGYYGYTF
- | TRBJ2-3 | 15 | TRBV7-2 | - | TGTGCCAGCAGCTTAACCGGGTATAGCACAGATACGCAGTATTTT | CASSLTGYSTDTQYF
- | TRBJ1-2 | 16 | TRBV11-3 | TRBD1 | TGTGCCAGCAGCACCCGACAGGGGGTTTTCGACTATGGCTACACCTTC | CASSTRQGVFDYGYTF
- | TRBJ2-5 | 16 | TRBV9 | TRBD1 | TGTGCCAGCAGCACTATAGGACAGGGGGTCGGAGAGACCCAGTACTTC | CASSTIGQGVGETQYF
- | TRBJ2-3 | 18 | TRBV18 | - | TGTGCCAGCTCTTCCCAAGAAGGGCATATTGTAGCGGCAGATACGCAGTATTTT | CASSSQEGHIVAADTQYF
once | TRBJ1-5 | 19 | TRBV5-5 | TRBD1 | TGTGCCAGCAGCAGGTGGGTGACAGGGAATGGGGAGGGCAATCAGCCCCAGCATTTT | CASSRWVTGNGEGNQPQHF
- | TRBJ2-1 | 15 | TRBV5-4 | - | TGTGCCAGCAGCTTGGATTTAGCGTCGAGTGATGAGCAGTTCTTC | CASSLDLASSDEQFF
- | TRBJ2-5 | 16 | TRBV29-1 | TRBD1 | TGCAGCGTTGGATTAGGGGGCCGGCGGGTGGGAGAGACCCAGTACTTC | CSVGLGGRRVGETQYF
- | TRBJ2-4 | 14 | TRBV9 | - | TGTGCCAGCAGCGTAGTACCCGGAGGCGACATTCAGTACTTC | CASSVVPGGDIQYF
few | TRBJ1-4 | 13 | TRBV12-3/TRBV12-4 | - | TGTGCCAGCAGCCCCGTCCCCGAGGGAAAACTGTTTTTT | CASSPVPEGKLFF
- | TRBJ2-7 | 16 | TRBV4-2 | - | TGTGCCAGCAGCCAAGGGATAGAGGTAGCCCCCTACGAGCAGTACTTC | CASSQGIEVAPYEQYF
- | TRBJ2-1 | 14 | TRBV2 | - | TGTGCCAGCAGTGAATCAGGCTCCTACAATGAGCAGTTCTTC | CASSESGSYNEQFF
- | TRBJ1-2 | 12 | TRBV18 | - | TGTGCCAGCTCACCTCCCGAGGGTGGCTACACCTTC | CASSPPEGGYTF
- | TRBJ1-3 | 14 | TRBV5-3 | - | TGTGCCAGAAGTTTTACAGGGTCTGGAAACACCATATATTTT | CARSFTGSGNTIYF
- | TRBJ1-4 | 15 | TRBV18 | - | TGTGCCAGCTCACCAGCAGGGGTTACTAATGAAAAACTGTTTTTT | CASSPAGVTNEKLFF
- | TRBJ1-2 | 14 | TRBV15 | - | TGTGCCACCAGCAGAGATCTAAGTAACTATGGCTACACCTTC | CATSRDLSNYGYTF
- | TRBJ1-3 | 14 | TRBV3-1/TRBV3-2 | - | TGTGCCAGCAGCCAGGACAGCTCTGGAAACACCATATATTTT | CASSQDSSGNTIYF
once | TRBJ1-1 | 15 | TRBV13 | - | TGTGCCAGCAGCTTAGGTGGAACAGGAGACACTGAAGCTTTCTTT | CASSLGGTGDTEAFF
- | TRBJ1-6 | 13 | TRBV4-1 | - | TGCGCCAGCAGCCAAGTACTAAATTCACCCCTCCACTTT | CASSQVLNSPLHF
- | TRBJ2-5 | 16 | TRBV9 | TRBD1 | TGTGCCAGCAGCGTTAGGGGTACAGGGGGCTCGGAGACCCAGTACTTC | CASSVRGTGGSETQYF
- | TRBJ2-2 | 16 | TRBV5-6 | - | TGTGCCAGCAGCTCCCCACAGGCGGGGTTGACCGGGGAGCTGTTTTTT | CASSSPQAGLTGELFF
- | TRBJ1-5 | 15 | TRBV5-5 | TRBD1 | TGTGCCAGCAGCTCTACAGGGGGCAGCAATCAGCCCCAGCATTTT | CASSSTGGSNQPQHF
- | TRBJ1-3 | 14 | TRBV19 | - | TGTGCCAGTAACCGGGACAACTCTGGAAACACCATATATTTT | CASNRDNSGNTIYF
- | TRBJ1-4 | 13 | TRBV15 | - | TGTGCCACTGCCGGGGGGCAACGAGAAAAACTGTTTTTT | CATAGGQREKLFF
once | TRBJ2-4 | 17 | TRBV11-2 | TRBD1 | TGTGCCAGCAGCTTTTCTCCTCAGGGGGTAGCCAAAAACATTCAGTACTTC | CASSFSPQGVAKNIQYF
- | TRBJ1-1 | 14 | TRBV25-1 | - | TGTGCCAGCAGTGAACCGACAGTGAACACTGAAGCTTTCTTT | CASSEPTVNTEAFF
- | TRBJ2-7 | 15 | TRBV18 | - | TGTGCCAGCTCACCACAGGGGCTGATGACCTACGAGCAGTACTTC | CASSPQGLMTYEQYF
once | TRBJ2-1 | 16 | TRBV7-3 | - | TGTGCCAGCAGCTTTCTCCCAGGCTCTCTTCGGAATGAGCAGTTCTTC | CASSFLPGSLRNEQFF
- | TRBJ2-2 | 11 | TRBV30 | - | TGTGCCTGGGCAGATGGCGGGGAGCTGTTTTTT | CAWADGGELFF
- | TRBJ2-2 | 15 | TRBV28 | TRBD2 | TGTGCCACCACCGGGACTAGCGGGATCACCGGGGAGCTGTTTTTT | CATTGTSGITGELFF
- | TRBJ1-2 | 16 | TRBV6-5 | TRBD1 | TGTGCCAGCAGTTACAATCAAGGGACAGGGGGCGATGGCTACACCTTC | CASSYNQGTGGDGYTF
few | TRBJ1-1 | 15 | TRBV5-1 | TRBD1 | TGCGCCAGCAGCCCGCGGACAGGGGATAGCACTGAAGCTTTCTTT | CASSPRTGDSTEAFF
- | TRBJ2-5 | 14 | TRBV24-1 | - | TGTGCCACCAGTGATTTTCGGCGGGCGGAGACCCAGTACTTC | CATSDFRRAETQYF
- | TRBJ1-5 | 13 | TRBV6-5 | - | TGTGCCAGCAGTCCCTCTGGGCTCCAGCCCCAGCATTTT | CASSPSGLQPQHF
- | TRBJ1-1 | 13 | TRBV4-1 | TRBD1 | TGCGCCAGCGGGGACAGGGAGAACACTGAAGCTTTCTTT | CASGDRENTEAFF
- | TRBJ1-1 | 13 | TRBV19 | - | TGTGCCACAAACAGGGTCCCGAACACTGAAGCTTTCTTT | CATNRVPNTEAFF
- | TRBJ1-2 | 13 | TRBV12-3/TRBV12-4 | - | TGTGCCAGCAGTTTCGGGGACTACTATGGCTACACCTTC | CASSFGDYYGYTF
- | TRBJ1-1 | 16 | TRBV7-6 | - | TGTGCCAGCAGCTTAGCCGTCGGGGGTGGGAACACTGAAGCTTTCTTT | CASSLAVGGGNTEAFF
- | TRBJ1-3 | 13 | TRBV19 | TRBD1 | TGTGCCAGTGTGGACAGGGCCGGAAACACCATATATTTT | CASVDRAGNTIYF
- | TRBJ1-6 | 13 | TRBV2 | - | TGTGCCAGTACGGACTTGTATAATTCACCCCTCCACTTT | CASTDLYNSPLHF
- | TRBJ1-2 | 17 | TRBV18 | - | TGTGCCAGCTCACCGTTGCGGGGGGGCACAAGGGACTATGGCTACACCTTC | CASSPLRGGTRDYGYTF
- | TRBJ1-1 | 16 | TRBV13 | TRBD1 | TGTGCCAGCAGCCCAGGACAGGGGGGGACGAACACTGAAGCTTTCTTT | CASSPGQGGTNTEAFF
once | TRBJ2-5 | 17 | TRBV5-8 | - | TGTGCCAGCACCTTCCCTGGGATGTCGGGGAGCAAAGAGACCCAGTACTTC | CASTFPGMSGSKETQYF
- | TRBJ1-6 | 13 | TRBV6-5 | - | TGTGCCAGCAGTTACAGGGGGAATTCACCCCTCCACTTT | CASSYRGNSPLHF